Listed here is a single TCR beta chain. Antigen: not known. This sample was taken from a study of T cell responses to AZD1222 COVID-19 vaccine. Overall study findings and caveats: Spike-specific TCR breadth and depth rose after two AZD1222 doses. Baseline antibody screening turned up just a handful of seropositive AZD1222 recipients. Females made up more of the donors, who were largely white British, and clonal diversity may have come out too low.

The repertoire was sequenced with immunoSEQ multiplex PCR; TCRdb's copy has only in-frame clones and lacks some. Of about 160,000 clones in the sample, 85% to 90% are singletons; the top ten hold roughly 5%. Looked up from germline, CDR1 is MNHNS and CDR2 is SASEGT. The CDR3 has 15 amino acids. The germline V and J ends were trimmed by 0 bases and 8 bases, with 16 bases remaining between them. The rearrangement uses TRBV6-1 and TRBJ1-2; D is undetermined. The sequencing here drew on peripheral blood, taken on day 0 of AZD1222 vaccination. The TCR sequence derives from an adult in good health. CDR3 loop: CASSEASPEGGGYTF. The CDR3 nucleotides are TGTGCCAGCAGTGAAGCGTCGCCGGAGGGAGGGGGCTACACCTTC.